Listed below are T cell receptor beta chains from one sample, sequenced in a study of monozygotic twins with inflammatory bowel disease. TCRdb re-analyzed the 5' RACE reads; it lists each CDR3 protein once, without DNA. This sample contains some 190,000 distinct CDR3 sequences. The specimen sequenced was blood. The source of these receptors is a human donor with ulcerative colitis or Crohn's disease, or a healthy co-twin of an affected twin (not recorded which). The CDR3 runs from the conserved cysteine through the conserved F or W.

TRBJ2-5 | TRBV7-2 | CASSSTSLEKETQYF
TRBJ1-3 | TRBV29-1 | CSVERHTASGNTIYF
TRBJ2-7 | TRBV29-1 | CSVEDRAGPREQYF
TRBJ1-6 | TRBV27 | CASSLFAVSSYNSPLHF
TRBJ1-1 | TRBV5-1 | CASRHPGTNTEAFF
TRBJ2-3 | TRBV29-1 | CSTMTSGGAADTQYF
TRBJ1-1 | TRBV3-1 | CASSQGQGFTEAFF
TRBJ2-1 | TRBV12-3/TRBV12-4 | CASSQREGYNEQFF
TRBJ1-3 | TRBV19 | CASSIRVGVLSGNTIYF
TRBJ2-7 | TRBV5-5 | CASSSSGGFTYEQYF
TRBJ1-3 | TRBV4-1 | CASSLRTVPGGNTIYF
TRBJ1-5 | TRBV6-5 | CASSRGRMEPQHF
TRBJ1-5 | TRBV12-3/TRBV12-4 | CASSLGGTGVNQPQHF
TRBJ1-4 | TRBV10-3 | CAIRTDRGDEKLFF
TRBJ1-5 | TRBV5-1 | CASSLDPGEPQHF
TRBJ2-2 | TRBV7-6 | CASSFDPLWTGELFF
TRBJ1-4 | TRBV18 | CASGTGGASNEKLFF
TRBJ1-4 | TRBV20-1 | CSFTGTGNEKLFF
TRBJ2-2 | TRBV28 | CASSLAGGRTGELFF
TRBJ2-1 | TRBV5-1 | CASSTKLGNEQFF
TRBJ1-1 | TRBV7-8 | CASSLTAPNTEAFF
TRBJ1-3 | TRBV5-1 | CASSKGQIISGNTIYF
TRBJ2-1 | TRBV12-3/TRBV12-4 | CASGLSAGRYNEQFF
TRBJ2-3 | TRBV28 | CASSLDLDTQYF
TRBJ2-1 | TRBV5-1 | CASSLAGGGGNEQFF
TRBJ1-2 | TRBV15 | CATSWGRSNYGYTF
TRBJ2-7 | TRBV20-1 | CSAPTYKDEYEQYF
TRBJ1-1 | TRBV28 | CASRRRGNTEAFF
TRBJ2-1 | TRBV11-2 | CASSLQPGLTSPGNEQFF
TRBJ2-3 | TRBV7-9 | CASSLTGGAGTDTQYF
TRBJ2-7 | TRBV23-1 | CASSQSGDSMVEQYF